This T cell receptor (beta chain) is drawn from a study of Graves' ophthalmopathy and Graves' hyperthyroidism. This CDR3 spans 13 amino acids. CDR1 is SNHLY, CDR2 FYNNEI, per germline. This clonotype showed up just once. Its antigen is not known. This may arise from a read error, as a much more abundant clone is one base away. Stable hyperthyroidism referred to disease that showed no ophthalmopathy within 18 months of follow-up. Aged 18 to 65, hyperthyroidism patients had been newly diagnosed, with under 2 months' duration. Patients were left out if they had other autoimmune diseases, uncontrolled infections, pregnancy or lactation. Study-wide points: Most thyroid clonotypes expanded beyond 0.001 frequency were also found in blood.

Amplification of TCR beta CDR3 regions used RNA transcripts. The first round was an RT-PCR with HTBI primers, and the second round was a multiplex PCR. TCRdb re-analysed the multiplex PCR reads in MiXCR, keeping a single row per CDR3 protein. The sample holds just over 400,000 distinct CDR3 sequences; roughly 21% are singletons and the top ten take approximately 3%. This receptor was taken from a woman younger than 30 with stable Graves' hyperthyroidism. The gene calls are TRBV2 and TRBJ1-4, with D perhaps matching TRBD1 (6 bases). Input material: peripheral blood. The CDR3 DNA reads TGTGCCAGCAACAGGGACCTTAATGAAAAACTGTTGTTT. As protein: CASNRDLNEKLLF.